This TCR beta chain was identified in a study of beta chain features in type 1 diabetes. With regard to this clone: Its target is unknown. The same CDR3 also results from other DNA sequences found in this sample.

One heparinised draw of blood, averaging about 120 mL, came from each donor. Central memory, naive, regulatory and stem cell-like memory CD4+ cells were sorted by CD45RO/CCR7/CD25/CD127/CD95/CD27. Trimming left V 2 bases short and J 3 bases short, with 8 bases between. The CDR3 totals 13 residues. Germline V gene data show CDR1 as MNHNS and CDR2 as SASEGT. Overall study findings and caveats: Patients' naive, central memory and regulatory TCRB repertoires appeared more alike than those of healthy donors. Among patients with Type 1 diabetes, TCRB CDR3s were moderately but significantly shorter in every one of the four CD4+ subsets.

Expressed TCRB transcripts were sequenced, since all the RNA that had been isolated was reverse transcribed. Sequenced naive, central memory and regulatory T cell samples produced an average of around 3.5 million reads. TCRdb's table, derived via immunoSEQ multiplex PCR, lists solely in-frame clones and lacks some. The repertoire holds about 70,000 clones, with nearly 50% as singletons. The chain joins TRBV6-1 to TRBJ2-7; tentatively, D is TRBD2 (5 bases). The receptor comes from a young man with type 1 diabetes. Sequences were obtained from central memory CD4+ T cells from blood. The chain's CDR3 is CASSELRGYEQYF. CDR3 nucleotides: TGTGCCAGCAGTGAACTACGGGGCTACGAGCAGTACTTC.